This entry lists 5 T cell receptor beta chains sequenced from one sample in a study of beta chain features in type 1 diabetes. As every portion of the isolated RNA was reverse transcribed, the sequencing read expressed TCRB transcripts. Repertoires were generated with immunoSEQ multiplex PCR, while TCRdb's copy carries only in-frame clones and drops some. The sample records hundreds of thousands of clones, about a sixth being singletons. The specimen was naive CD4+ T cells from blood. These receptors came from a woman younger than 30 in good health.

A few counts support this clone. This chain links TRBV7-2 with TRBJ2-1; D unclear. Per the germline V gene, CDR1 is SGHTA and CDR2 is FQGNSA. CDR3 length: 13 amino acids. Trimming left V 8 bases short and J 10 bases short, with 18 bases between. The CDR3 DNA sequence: TGTGCCAGCTTAAATCTGGGTGGAAGGGAGCAGTTCTTC. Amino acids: CASLNLGGREQFF.

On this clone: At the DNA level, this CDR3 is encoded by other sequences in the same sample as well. The CDR3 spells CASSLAGSGANVLTF. The CDR3 DNA reads TGCGCCAGCAGCTTGGCTGGGTCTGGGGCCAACGTCCTGACTTTC. This chain links TRBV5-1 with TRBJ2-6; no clear D gene. The germline V gene has CDR1 SGHRS and CDR2 YFSETQ. The CDR3 runs 15 residues. Trimming took 0 bases from V and 1 from J, leaving 5 bases between them.

DNA for the CDR3: TGTGCCAGCAGCCCAACCGGGACTACAGGGGAGACCCAGTACTTC. The encoded protein is CASSPTGTTGETQYF. This chain uses TRBV7-6 with TRBJ2-5, with a weak D call TRBD2 (7 bases). Trimming cost V 5 bases and J 5 bases, with 18 bases left between them. Germline V CDR1 and CDR2: SGHVS, FNYEAQ. This CDR3 region has 15 residues.

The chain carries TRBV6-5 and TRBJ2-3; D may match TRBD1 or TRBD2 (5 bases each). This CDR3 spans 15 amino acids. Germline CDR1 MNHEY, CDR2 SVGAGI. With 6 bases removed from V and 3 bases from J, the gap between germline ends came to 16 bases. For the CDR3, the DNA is TGTGCCAGCAGCCTCGTGGGGGTTAGGACAGATACGCAGTATTTT. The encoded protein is CASSLVGVRTDTQYF.

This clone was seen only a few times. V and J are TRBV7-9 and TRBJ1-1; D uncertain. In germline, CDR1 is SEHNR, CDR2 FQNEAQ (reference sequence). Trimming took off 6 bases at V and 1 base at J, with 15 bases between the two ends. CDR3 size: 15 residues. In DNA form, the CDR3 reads TGTGCCAGCAGTCAAAAGGGCGGTCAGAACACTGAAGCTTTCTTT. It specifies CASSQKGGQNTEAFF. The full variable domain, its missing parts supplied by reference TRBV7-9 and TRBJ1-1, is DTGVSQNPRHKITKRGQNVTFRCDPISEHNRLYWYRQTLGQGPEFLTYFQNEAQLEKSRLLSDRFSAERPKGSFSTLEIQRTEQGDSAMYLCASSQKGGQNTEAFFGQGTRLTVV.